These 20 T cell receptor beta chains came from one sample sequenced in a study of T cell repertoires in cytomegalovirus infection. These receptors have no known antigen. TCRdb independently ran MiXCR on the reads; one entry per CDR3 protein. The repertoire holds about 830,000 distinct CDR3 sequences, with about 30% as singletons. The material was cultured CD8+ T cells from PBMCs, obtained from culture after CMV antigen stimulation. The receptors were sampled from a human donor in good health (CMV status not recorded). Some clones in this sample may be carry-over from other donors' samples.

In this sample, this clonotype turned up many times. The chain has TRBV7-2 and TRBJ1-2; 7 positions match TRBD1. Germline V gene lookup returns CDR1 SGHTA and CDR2 FQGNSA. The CDR3 consists of 16 residues. J lost 4 bases, V lost 5 bases, and 13 bases had no gene match. The CDR3 DNA is TGTGCCAGCAGCCACTCAGGGGACAGACCATTCTATGGCTACACCTTC. Translating gives CASSHSGDRPFYGYTF.

This clonotype was observed many times. The J gene is TRBJ2-1, the V gene TRBV11-2; 14 bases map to TRBD2. Germline values: CDR1 SGHAT, CDR2 FQNNGV. The CDR3 covers 17 residues. Losses at the gene ends were 5 bases for V and 3 bases for J; bases not matched to a gene: 6. The CDR3 region is CASSGTSGGLLYNEQFF. The CDR3, as DNA: TGTGCCAGCAGCGGGACTAGCGGGGGCCTCCTCTACAATGAGCAGTTCTTC.

The chain joins TRBV15 to TRBJ2-1; TRBD2 aligns across 9 bases. This CDR3 has 14 amino acids. Per the germline V gene, CDR1 is LNHNV and CDR2 is YYDKDF (reference sequence). V gave up 3 bases and J gave up 6 bases; unmatched junction bases: 3. The CDR3 region has the DNA TGTGCCACCAGCAGGCTAGCGGGGTCCAATGAGCAGTTCTTC. Its translation: CATSRLAGSNEQFF.

The table lists this clonotype with a few counts. The V and J genes are TRBV15 and TRBJ1-1; D possibly corresponds to TRBD1 (6 bases). Germline CDR1 and CDR2: LNHNV and YYDKDF (reference sequence). V lost 0 bases to trimming and J lost 6 bases, with 8 bases between them. The CDR3 has 13 residues. The CDR3 bases are TGTGCCACCAGCAGAGATAGGGGGGCTGAAGCTTTCTTT. Encoded protein: CATSRDRGAEAFF.

The V call is TRBV12-3 or TRBV12-4, the J call TRBJ2-7, with D hard to call. The length of the CDR3 is 13 residues. V lost 3 bases and J 6 bases, leaving 12 bases between the germline ends. The CDR3 nucleotides read TGTGCCAGCAGTTTGGCGCATGGTCGCGAGCAGTACGTC. Encoded protein: CASSLAHGREQYV.

The chain carries TRBV28 and TRBJ1-1; D gene ambiguous. Germline CDR1 reads MDHEN; CDR2 reads SYDVKM. CDR3 length: 14 amino acids. Deletions cut 3 bases from V and 0 bases from J, with 8 bases between. CDR3 sequence (DNA): TGTGCCAGCAGTTTGACGCCTATGAACACTGAAGCTTTCTTT. This codes for CASSLTPMNTEAFF.

The chain uses TRBV6-2 or TRBV6-3 and TRBJ2-1; D is unresolved. Trimming shortened V by 6 bases and J by 8 bases, and 14 bases separated the two germline ends. This CDR3 is built from 13 residues. Germline CDR1 reads MNHEY; CDR2 reads SVGEGT. The CDR3 DNA reads TGTGCCAGCAGACCACCTTCCGGGTATGAGCAGTTCTTC. The encoded protein is CASRPPSGYEQFF.

This clonotype was found many times. The rearrangement links TRBV6-1 to TRBJ2-1; 8 nucleotides match TRBD2. Germline V gene lookup returns CDR1 MNHNS and CDR2 SASEGT. V shed 5 bases, J shed 3 bases, and the junction held 12 bases outside the gene matches. This CDR3 region has 17 residues. The CDR3 sequence: CASSPRLSGLGYNEQFF. DNA of the CDR3: TGTGCCAGCAGTCCCCGACTGTCGGGACTAGGCTACAATGAGCAGTTCTTC.

This clonotype came up many times. The V gene is TRBV6-5, the J gene TRBJ1-1; no clear D. The CDR3 runs to 13 residues. The V end was cut by 5 bases, the J end by 6 bases, with 13 bases between. Germline CDR1 is MNHEY and CDR2 is SVGAGI. This chain's CDR3 is CASSHDMFAEAFF. In DNA form, the CDR3 reads TGTGCCAGCAGTCACGACATGTTTGCTGAAGCTTTCTTT.

In this sample, this clonotype turned up once. This sequence joins TRBV19 and TRBJ2-5; TRBD2 might be the D (6 bases). Germline CDR1 is LNHDA and CDR2 is SQIVND (reference sequence). The V end lost 0 bases, the J end lost 3 bases, and 11 bases lay between the germline ends. The CDR3 has 15 residues. In DNA form, the CDR3 reads TGTGCCAGTAGTATAGATGAGGGCGGGGAAGAGACCCAGTACTTC. It translates to CASSIDEGGEETQYF. Filled out from reference TRBV19 and TRBJ2-5, the complete variable domain reads DGGITQSPKYLFRKEGQNVTLSCEQNLNHDAMYWYRQDPGQGLRLIYYSQIVNDFQKGDIAEGYSVSREKKESFPLTVTSAQKNPTAFYLCASSIDEGGEETQYFGPGTRLLVL.

This clonotype was counted only a few times. The chain carries TRBV7-2 and TRBJ2-1; perhaps D is TRBD1 or TRBD2 (5 bases each). Germline CDR1 and CDR2: SGHTA and FQGNSA. V was clipped by 2 bases and J by 6 bases, with 11 bases between them. The CDR3 length is 14 residues. The CDR3 DNA sequence: TGTGCCAGCAGCTTATTCGGGGCGCTCAATGAGCAGTTCTTC. Encoded protein: CASSLFGALNEQFF. The whole variable domain, remainder taken from reference TRBV7-2 and TRBJ2-1, is GAGVSQSPSNKVTEKGKDVELRCDPISGHTALYWYRQSLGQGLEFLIYFQGNSAPDKSGLPSDRFSAERTGGSVSTLTIQRTQQEDSAVYLCASSLFGALNEQFFGPGTRLTVL.

This clonotype has ten or more counts. The V and J genes are TRBV7-2 and TRBJ1-6; 7 positions match TRBD1. Germline CDR1 reads SGHTA; CDR2 reads FQGNSA. CDR3 length: 17 residues. With 3 bases clipped from V and 5 bases from J, the junction kept 10 bases outside the gene matches. The CDR3 here is CASSLGVRGQDNSPLHF. Written as DNA, the CDR3 is TGTGCCAGCAGCTTGGGGGTTAGAGGACAGGATAATTCACCCCTCCACTTT.

The chain has TRBV12-3 or TRBV12-4 and TRBJ2-3; D is possibly TRBD2 (6 bases). Deletions cut 3 bases from V and 1 base from J, with 14 bases between. The CDR3 is made up of 16 amino acids. The CDR3 DNA reads as TGTGCCAGCAGTTTCATACGGCGGGGCCGCACAGATACGCAGTATTTT. As protein: CASSFIRRGRTDTQYF.

As for this clonotype: This may stem from a read error, because a much larger clone lies one nucleotide away. This sequence joins TRBV5-5 and TRBJ2-6; maybe TRBD1 (5 bases). The CDR3 runs to 15 residues. Looked up from germline, CDR1 is SGHKS and CDR2 is YYEKEE (reference sequence). CDR3 nucleotide sequence: TGTGCCAGCAGCCCGGAGAGGTCTGGGGCCAACGTCCCGACTTTC. It is translated as CASSPERSGANVPTF.

The V and J genes are TRBV28 and TRBJ1-5; D gene uncertain. There are 14 residues in the CDR3. In germline, CDR1 is MDHEN, CDR2 SYDVKM. Trimming removed 7 bases from V and 3 bases from J, with 13 bases in between. CDR3 protein: CASTPGADNQPQHF. CDR3 coding DNA: TGTGCCAGCACCCCCGGAGCCGACAATCAGCCCCAGCATTTT.

The rearrangement links TRBV12-3 or TRBV12-4 to TRBJ1-2, with D possibly being TRBD1 (5 bases). With 3 bases removed from V and 8 bases from J, the gap between germline ends came to 19 bases. The CDR3 length is 15 residues. In DNA form, the CDR3 reads TGTGCCAGCAGTTTCCCGCCCAGGGTGGATCACGGCTACACCTTC. Its protein product is CASSFPPRVDHGYTF.

J is TRBJ2-7 and V is TRBV10-3, with a tentative D call TRBD2 (5 bases). Trimming stripped 2 bases from V and 5 bases from J, with 7 bases between. This CDR3 comprises 12 residues. CDR1 ENHRY and CDR2 SYGVKD come from the germline V gene. CDR3 residues: CAISERGNEQYV. As DNA, the CDR3 is TGTGCCATCAGTGAGCGGGGAAACGAGCAGTACGTC.

V usage is TRBV25-1 and J usage is TRBJ2-7; D gene unclear. This CDR3 comprises 13 residues. Germline values: CDR1 MGHDK, CDR2 SYGVNS. V was trimmed by 5 bases and J by 3 bases, leaving 11 bases between them. The CDR3 sequence: CASSSSRYYEQYF. Written as DNA, the CDR3 is TGTGCCAGCAGTTCTTCCCGATACTACGAGCAGTACTTC.

The chain couples TRBV9 to TRBJ1-2; D is unclear. Trimming cost V 0 bases and J 6 bases, with 3 bases left between them. Per germline, CDR1 SGDLS and CDR2 YYNGEE. The CDR3 length is 11 residues. CDR3 in DNA: TGTGCCAGCAGCGTAGTAAATGGCTACACCTTC. Translating it yields CASSVVNGYTF.

The J gene is TRBJ2-1, the V gene TRBV15; D gene ambiguous. V was trimmed by 0 bases and J by 7 bases, leaving 10 bases between them. CDR1 and CDR2 from the germline V gene are LNHNV and YYDKDF (reference sequence). This CDR3 comprises 14 residues. The CDR3 DNA sequence: TGTGCCACCAGCAGAGATGATTCCATTAATGAGCAGTTCTTC. It yields the protein CATSRDDSINEQFF.